This T cell receptor (beta chain) originates from a study of T cell responses to AZD1222 COVID-19 vaccine. Study findings and constraints: Donors skewed white British and female; clonal diversity was possibly underestimated. Only six or seven AZD1222 recipients were seropositive at baseline.

Method: immunoSEQ multiplex PCR; TCRdb's copy keeps in-frame clones and lacks some. This sample has 100,000 to 150,000 clones, with 75% to 90% found just once. To note about this clone: The antigen is not known.

The sample was peripheral blood, taken on day 0 of MenACWY control vaccination. The TCR was taken from an adult in good health.

This chain's CDR3 is CASSSNRGWGEQFF. In DNA form, the CDR3 reads TGTGCCAGCAGCTCGAACAGGGGATGGGGTGAGCAGTTCTTC. This chain links TRBV5-5 with TRBJ2-1, with 7 bases aligning to TRBD1. The CDR3 consists of 14 residues. Germline V lookup: CDR1 SGHKS, CDR2 YYEKEE (reference sequence). The V gene end was trimmed by 3 bases and the J gene end by 9 bases; junction bases not matched to a gene: 9.